The 22 T cell receptor beta chains presented below share a single source sample, sequenced in a study of lymphopenia after photon versus proton radiotherapy. Here immunoSEQ multiplex PCR was the method, and the copy in TCRdb shows in-frame clones only, minus some. The table shows 40,000 or so clones, with 92% occurring only once. The sequencing here drew on peripheral blood, taken from a patient treated with photon-based radiotherapy. The receptors here all came from a man in his sixties with cholangiocarcinoma.

This chain uses TRBV27 with TRBJ2-1, with TRBD2 as a possible D gene (6 bases). The CDR3 covers 14 residues. The germline gives CDR1 MNHEY, CDR2 SMNVEV (reference sequence). V was trimmed by 7 bases and J by 5 bases, leaving 15 bases between them. The CDR3 region is CASTSGLPHNEQFF. In DNA form, the CDR3 reads TGTGCCAGCACCTCGGGACTTCCCCACAATGAGCAGTTCTTC.

The J gene is TRBJ2-7, the V gene TRBV4-1, with D possibly TRBD1 on 5 matching bases. V dropped 3 bases and J dropped 3 bases, with 12 bases sitting between them. This CDR3 comprises 14 residues. CDR1 is MGHRA, CDR2 YSYEKL, per germline. The CDR3 DNA is TGCGCCAGCAGCCACGAGACAGAGGACTACGAGCAGTACTTC. It translates to CASSHETEDYEQYF.

The V and J genes are TRBV5-8 and TRBJ1-5; D may be TRBD1 (5 bases). Trimming shortened V by 0 bases and J by 7 bases, and 14 bases separated the two germline ends. Germline V gives CDR1 SGHTS, CDR2 YDEGEE. The CDR3 sequence is 15 residues long. The CDR3 here is CASSLALGPRQPQHF. The DNA for the CDR3 is TGTGCCAGCAGCTTGGCCTTGGGGCCTCGACAGCCCCAGCATTTT. Full variable domain (remainder filled in from reference TRBV5-8 and TRBJ1-5): EAGVTQSPTHLIKTRGQQATLRCSPISGHTSVYWYQQALGLGLQFLLWYDEGEERNRGNFPPRFSGRQFPNYSSELNVNALELEDSALYLCASSLALGPRQPQHFGDGTRLSIL.

The V call is TRBV27, the J call TRBJ2-3; possibly TRBD2 for D (6 bases). The CDR3 length is 16 residues. CDR1 is MNHEY and CDR2 is SMNVEV in the germline V gene (reference sequence). V was shortened by 3 bases and J by 2 bases, with 15 bases between the two germline ends. The CDR3 region is CASSFLGVADTDTQYF. The CDR3 nucleotides read TGTGCCAGCAGTTTCCTGGGGGTAGCGGACACAGATACGCAGTATTTT.

The genes are TRBV7-2 and TRBJ2-1, with D possibly being TRBD1 or TRBD2 (5 bases each). This CDR3 spans 16 amino acids. Germline V gene sequence: CDR1 SGHTA, CDR2 FQGNSA. The V gene lost 0 bases and the J gene lost 9 bases, with 18 bases spanning the gap. In DNA form, the CDR3 reads TGTGCCAGCAGCTTAGCTTCGGGGCCAGCAAATGGTGAGCAGTTCTTC. It yields the protein CASSLASGPANGEQFF.

The rearrangement joins TRBV28 to TRBJ2-7, with D possibly matching TRBD2 (6 bases). Germline values: CDR1 MDHEN, CDR2 SYDVKM. V was pared by 6 bases and J by 2 bases, with 14 bases between. This CDR3 is 14 amino acids long. CDR3 DNA: TGTGCCAGCAGACAGACTAGTATCGCCTACGAGCAGTACTTC. Its protein is CASRQTSIAYEQYF.

This chain links TRBV2 with TRBJ2-7; the match to TRBD2 covers 7 bases. The V and J ends lost 8 bases and 1 base, in that order; junction bases with no gene match: 14. The CDR3 is 16 amino acids. Germline V gene sequence: CDR1 SNHLY, CDR2 FYNNEI. As DNA, the CDR3 is TGTGCCAGCTCCCGTGAGGGTAGCGGGCGATCCTACGAGCAGTACTTC. Amino acid sequence: CASSREGSGRSYEQYF.

V usage is TRBV11-2 and J usage is TRBJ2-3; 10 bases are a match to TRBD2. Losses at the gene ends were 1 base for V and 1 base for J; bases not matched to a gene: 2. This CDR3 spans 16 amino acids. Per the germline V gene, CDR1 is SGHAT and CDR2 is FQNNGV. The CDR3 here is CASSLGLAGRTDTQYF. As DNA, the CDR3 is TGTGCCAGCAGCTTAGGACTAGCGGGTCGCACAGATACGCAGTATTTT.

This sequence joins TRBV5-1 and TRBJ2-2, with 8 bases identical to TRBD1. V trimming: 3 bases; J trimming: 2 bases; junction bases outside the gene matches: 6. The CDR3 extends over 16 amino acids. Germline V lookup: CDR1 SGHRS, CDR2 YFSETQ. The CDR3 bases are TGCGCCAGCAGCTCCCGGACAGGGAGAAACACCGGGGAGCTGTTTTTT. Amino acid sequence: CASSSRTGRNTGELFF.

The chain links TRBV7-2 to TRBJ2-7, with D possibly matching TRBD1 (5 bases). The CDR3 is 17 residues long. Germline CDR1 is SGHTA and CDR2 is FQGNSA. Trimming stripped 2 bases from V and 2 bases from J, with 19 bases between. Written as DNA, the CDR3 is TGTGCCAGCAGCTTAATCTATAGGGGCCGCATGACCTACGAGCAGTACTTC. Residues: CASSLIYRGRMTYEQYF.

The chain combines TRBV28 with TRBJ2-3, with TRBD2 matching 12 bases. Germline CDR1 MDHEN, CDR2 SYDVKM. This CDR3 comprises 16 residues. V shed 1 base and J 6 bases; nucleotides not matched to a gene: 5. The CDR3 protein is CASSLSPSGRGDTQYF. DNA of the CDR3: TGTGCCAGCAGTTTATCCCCTAGCGGGAGGGGTGATACGCAGTATTTT.

The chain uses TRBV7-2 and TRBJ2-1; tentatively, D is TRBD1 (6 bases). This CDR3 contains 15 residues. Germline CDR1 SGHTA, CDR2 FQGNSA. Trimming cost V 1 base and J 5 bases, with 12 bases left between them. CDR3: CASSLGQGRNNEQFF. CDR3 DNA: TGTGCCAGCAGCTTAGGGCAGGGGCGGAACAATGAGCAGTTCTTC. The variable domain in full, with the rest retrieved from reference TRBV7-2 and TRBJ2-1, is GAGVSQSPSNKVTEKGKDVELRCDPISGHTALYWYRQSLGQGLEFLIYFQGNSAPDKSGLPSDRFSAERTGGSVSTLTIQRTQQEDSAVYLCASSLGQGRNNEQFFGPGTRLTVL.

The chain uses TRBV12-5 and TRBJ2-2, with 8 bases matching TRBD2. The CDR3 extends over 14 amino acids. Germline CDR1 is LGHNT and CDR2 is FRNRAP. Trimming cost V 1 base and J 6 bases; bases outside gene matches: 1. The CDR3 nucleotides are TGTGCTAGTGGTTTGGCGGGACTAGCCGGGGAGCTGTTTTTT. Translated, it gives CASGLAGLAGELFF.

The V call is TRBV5-6, the J call TRBJ2-7, with TRBD1 matching over 9 bases. The CDR3 is 16 residues long. Germline lookup yields CDR1 SGHDT and CDR2 YYEEEE. V lost 3 bases to trimming and J lost 0 bases; unmatched junction nucleotides: 7. The CDR3 protein is CASSSLGQGSSYEQYF. The CDR3 region has the DNA TGTGCCAGCAGCTCACTCGGACAGGGGAGCTCCTACGAGCAGTACTTC.

J is TRBJ2-7 and V is TRBV14; 7 bases align to TRBD1. This CDR3 region has 17 residues. The V and J ends lost 3 bases and 3 bases, in that order; junction bases with no gene match: 14. CDR1 and CDR2 from the germline V gene are SGHDN and FVKESK. The CDR3 spells CASSQMTGQPTYYEQYF. Written as DNA, the CDR3 is TGTGCCAGCAGCCAGATGACAGGGCAGCCAACTTACTACGAGCAGTACTTC.

The J gene is TRBJ1-2, the V gene TRBV15, with TRBD1 matching 7 bases. CDR1 and CDR2 from the germline V gene are LNHNV and YYDKDF (reference sequence). CDR3 length equals 14 residues. J gave up 2 bases and V 3 bases, and 3 bases lay outside the gene matches. The CDR3 nucleotides are TGTGCCACCAGCAGCGGACAGGTGAACTATGGCTACACCTTC. It encodes CATSSGQVNYGYTF.

The rearrangement joins TRBV2 to TRBJ2-5; a weak D match, TRBD2 (6 bases). Per germline, CDR1 SNHLY and CDR2 FYNNEI. Trimming removed 3 bases from V and 5 bases from J, with 13 bases in between. There are 14 residues in the CDR3. DNA for the CDR3: TGTGCCAGCAGTGAGAGTTCGCTAGCGGAGACCCAGTACTTC. This translates into CASSESSLAETQYF.

CDR3 protein: CASSLITGGDDNSPLHF. The CDR3 region has the DNA TGCGCCAGCAGCCTAATAACAGGGGGCGACGATAATTCACCCCTCCACTTT. The gene calls are TRBV4-1 and TRBJ1-6; 9 bases line up with TRBD1. Germline V gene sequence: CDR1 MGHRA, CDR2 YSYEKL. V was pared by 4 bases and J by 5 bases, with 9 bases of the junction left unmatched. There are 17 residues in the CDR3.

The chain couples TRBV28 to TRBJ1-1; no reliable D call. V shed 6 bases and J shed 0 bases, with 14 bases lying between them. There are 15 residues in the CDR3. Per germline, CDR1 MDHEN and CDR2 SYDVKM. The CDR3 nucleotides are TGTGCCAGCAGACTAGGAGGACGGTTGAACACTGAAGCTTTCTTT. This encodes CASRLGGRLNTEAFF.

This rearrangement joins TRBV9 to TRBJ2-5; TRBD2 aligns across 9 bases. With V trimmed by 0 bases and J by 2 bases, 5 bases remained unmatched. The CDR3 length is 16 residues. Per germline, CDR1 SGDLS and CDR2 YYNGEE. CDR3 nucleotide sequence: TGTGCCAGCAGCGTAGATGGTCTAGCGGGACAAGAGACCCAGTACTTC. Its protein product is CASSVDGLAGQETQYF. Looking up the rest from reference TRBV9 and TRBJ2-5 gives the full variable domain: DSGVTQTPKHLITATGQRVTLRCSPRSGDLSVYWYQQSLDQGLQFLIQYYNGEERAKGNILERFSAQQFPDLHSELNLSSLELGDSALYFCASSVDGLAGQETQYFGPGTRLLVL.

This clone was detected only once. This chain connects TRBV28 to TRBJ2-2, with 13 bases aligning to TRBD2. The CDR3 has 19 residues. The V gene end was trimmed by 4 bases and the J gene end by 4 bases; junction bases not matched to a gene: 12. From germline, CDR1 is MDHEN and CDR2 SYDVKM. The CDR3 DNA reads as TGTGCCAGCAGTTCCCTCGGGACTAGCGGGGTAATGGGCACCGGGGAGCTGTTTTTT. This gives the protein CASSSLGTSGVMGTGELFF.

The chain employs TRBV29-1 and TRBJ2-3, with D uncertain. CDR3 length: 8 amino acids. CDR1 is SQVTM, CDR2 ANQGSEA, per germline. V was clipped by 7 bases and J by 8 bases, with 4 bases between them. CDR3 bases: TGCAGCGCGGGTACGCAGTATTTT. Protein: CSAGTQYF.